The TCR beta chain under discussion was sequenced for a study of IL-17A CD8 T cells in psoriatic arthritis synovium. With regard to the full study: The goal of the study was to characterize the phenotype, molecular profile and function of synovial IL-17A+CD8+ T cells in the pathogenesis of psoriatic arthritis. Findings and caveats that apply to the study as a whole: Although most synovial CD8+ subsets stayed polyclonal, some individual clones made up over 4% of the repertoire. TCR sequencing covered only a few patients, which the authors acknowledged as a limited sample size. Cells were obtained from synovial fluid rather than synovial tissue, because no psoriatic arthritis synovial tissue samples were available.

Counted from cysteine to phenylalanine, this CDR3 has 17 amino acids. Just CDR3 DNA is preserved here, 51 bases in frame from base 1. Reading the germline V gene (reference sequence) gives CDR1 SEHNR and CDR2 FQNEAQ. V gives up 1 base and J gives up 1 base, and the segment between their germline ends measures 14 bases. Synovial fluid effusions were aspirated from the actively inflamed joints of patients with psoriatic arthritis. Memory CD8+ T cells in synovial fluid were sorted patient by patient into Tc17 (IL-17A+) cells, bulk memory cells and Tc1 (IL-17A-IFNgamma+) cells in order to compare their TCR repertoires. The Classification of Psoriatic Arthritis Study Group (CASPAR) criteria were met by the psoriatic arthritis patients. The bulk memory CD8+ T cell sort included CD45RA-CD27+/- cells together with CD45RA+CD27- cells. In three patients with psoriatic arthritis, sorted CD8+ T cell subsets from synovial fluid were put through TCRbeta sequencing. After isolation with Lymphoprep, synovial fluid mononuclear cells were cryopreserved in liquid nitrogen until use. The medium used for cryopreservation had roughly 55% fetal calf serum and roughly 10% dimethyl sulfoxide.

After DNA extraction (Qiagen), TCRbeta V-D-J rearrangements underwent bias-controlled amplification and then high-throughput sequencing (immunoSEQ; Adaptive Biotech). For the original study's pipeline: The immunoSEQ Analyzer platform was used for sequence-level analysis of productive sequences. Clonality was calculated as 1 minus Pielou's evenness, so values run from 0 (highly polyclonal) up to 1 (monoclonal). How much repertoires overlapped between subsets was quantified with the Morisita index, which goes from 0 (no similarity) to 1 (complete similarity). TCRdb retrieved this table from immuneACCESS and kept in-frame rearrangements only. Not all clones are present; in checked studies, unresolved V genes account for under half, and no reason is known for the remainder. V and J calls and clone size follow that table, whereas D and trimming were derived from the DNA. The sample contains about 2,300 clones, around three quarters of them found a single time. In total, the top ten clones hold around 15% of the sample.

Notes on this clone: Its antigen remains unidentified. No much larger clonotype is one base removed from it; base qualities were not supplied.

This receptor was identified in a human donor with psoriatic arthritis. The chain was built from TRBV7-9 and TRBJ2-1; confidence is insufficient to name the D gene. The material sequenced was memory CD8+ T cells from synovial fluid. Interpreted using the paper, the cell subset or site label stands for: bulk memory CD8+ T cells (CD45RA-CD27+/- and CD45RA+CD27-). At the DNA level, the sequence is TGTGCCAGCAGCTTAGTGTCGTCCCAGGATTCCTACAATGAGCAGTTCTTC. It encodes CASSLVSSQDSYNEQFF.